This T cell receptor (beta chain) was captured in a study of breast tumors, draining lymph nodes, adjacent tissues. One entry per CDR3 protein, called by TCRdb with MiXCR from the multiplex PCR reads. Here the sample spans approximately 250,000 distinct CDR3 sequences, 30% to 35% being singletons. From germline, CDR1 is ENHRY and CDR2 SYGVKD. The V gene lost 10 bases and the J gene lost 7 bases, with 17 bases spanning the gap. The CDR3 spans 13 residues. This clonotype occurred once. The lymph nodes were axillary draining lymph nodes from breast cancer patients. The chain links TRBV10-3 to TRBJ1-3; possible D gene TRBD1, 6 bases. Sequenced sample: axillary lymph node tissue. The TCR comes from a female donor with breast cancer. Some clones in this sample may be carry-over from other donors' samples. CDR3 protein: CATSLGGANTIYF. In nucleotides, the CDR3 is TGTGCCACTTCCCTCGGGGGGGCGAACACCATATATTTT.